The 30 T cell receptor beta chains below all came from one sample that was sequenced in a study of cytomegalovirus exposure and HLA in healthy donors. Profiling relied on immunoSEQ multiplex PCR, and the TCRdb table lists in-frame clones only, not all of them. The repertoire includes hundreds of thousands of clones, less than 95% of them detected once, and around 3.1% sits in the top ten. Sequencing input: PBMCs. The receptor set was obtained from a woman younger than 45 in good health and CMV-seronegative.

The V and J genes are TRBV14 and TRBJ2-7, with no clear D. There are 13 residues in the CDR3. V shed 2 bases and J shed 3 bases, with 8 bases lying between them. Germline CDR1 and CDR2: SGHDN and FVKESK. DNA of the CDR3: TGTGCCAGCAGCCAAAACAGATACTACGAGCAGTACTTC. It translates to CASSQNRYYEQYF.

The J gene is TRBJ2-1, the V gene TRBV4-3; 7 positions match TRBD2. Germline assignment: CDR1 LGHNA and CDR2 YSLEER. The CDR3 runs to 15 residues. V lost 1 base, J lost 1 base, and 1 base stayed unmatched. Written as DNA, the CDR3 is TGCGCCAGCAGCCAAGGGGAGGGATCCTACAATGAGCAGTTCTTC. As protein: CASSQGEGSYNEQFF.

The chain carries TRBV4-1 and TRBJ2-5, with TRBD2 as a possible D gene (6 bases). Between the trimmed V and J ends, which lost 4 bases and 5 bases, there was a span of 14 bases. Germline CDR1 MGHRA, CDR2 YSYEKL. The CDR3 is 14 amino acids. The CDR3 region is CASSLSGRGETQYF. As DNA, the CDR3 is TGCGCCAGCAGCCTGAGCGGACGGGGGGAGACCCAGTACTTC.

This chain joins TRBV6-5 and TRBJ2-1, with D maybe TRBD1 (6 bases). The CDR3 is 15 amino acids. Germline CDR1 MNHEY, CDR2 SVGAGI. V was shortened by 2 bases and J by 4 bases, with 12 bases between the two germline ends. CDR3 nucleotide sequence: TGTGCCAGCAGTTACGTCCGGGACACGTACAATGAGCAGTTCTTC. This sequence encodes CASSYVRDTYNEQFF.

This chain uses TRBV28 with TRBJ2-1; 7 bases fit TRBD1. The CDR3 runs 11 residues. V trimming: 2 bases; J trimming: 13 bases; junction bases outside the gene matches: 2. CDR1 is MDHEN and CDR2 is SYDVKM in the germline V gene. CDR3 region: CASSLVGGQFF. CDR3 DNA sequence: TGTGCCAGCAGTTTAGTAGGGGGCCAGTTCTTC.

This chain connects TRBV30 to TRBJ2-2, with D unresolved. CDR1 is GTSNPN, CDR2 SVGIG, per germline (reference sequence). V lost 1 base and J 1 base, leaving 7 bases between the germline ends. The CDR3 is 14 amino acids. The CDR3 sequence: CAWSDFLNTGELFF. The CDR3 DNA sequence: TGTGCCTGGAGTGATTTTCTGAACACCGGGGAGCTGTTTTTT. Drawing the rest from reference TRBV30 and TRBJ2-2, the complete variable domain is SQTIHQWPATLVQPVGSPLSLECTVEGTSNPNLYWYRQAAGRGLQLLFYSVGIGQISSEVPQNLSASRPQDRQFILSSKKLLLSDSGFYLCAWSDFLNTGELFFGEGSRLTVL.

This clone was observed a single time. The chain combines TRBV27 with TRBJ2-7; no firm D call. The V gene's germline CDR1 is MNHEY and CDR2 SMNVEV (reference sequence). The CDR3 loop spans 13 amino acids. Trimming removed 5 bases from V and 2 bases from J, with 10 bases in between. CDR3 DNA: TGTGCCAGCAGTCCCACCTCAGCCTACGAGCAGTACTTC. Translation: CASSPTSAYEQYF.

The V and J genes are TRBV6-9 and TRBJ2-2, with TRBD1 matching 8 bases. This CDR3 is built from 16 residues. Looked up from germline, CDR1 is MNHGY and CDR2 is SVAAGI. After removal of 8 bases from V and 4 bases from J, the junction contained 12 bases not matched to a gene. This CDR3 reads CASQGSGTGSTGELFF. The CDR3 nucleotides read TGTGCCAGCCAAGGTTCCGGGACAGGAAGCACCGGGGAGCTGTTTTTT.

This clone was counted a few times. The chain joins TRBV7-3 to TRBJ2-2; D is unclear. Per the germline V gene, CDR1 is SGHTA and CDR2 is FQGTGA. The CDR3 is made up of 15 amino acids. V was shortened by 1 base and J by 7 bases, with 13 bases between the two germline ends. The CDR3 loop is CASSLMAAEYGELFF. CDR3 in DNA: TGTGCCAGCAGCTTAATGGCGGCCGAGTACGGGGAGCTGTTTTTT.

The gene calls are TRBV4-2 and TRBJ2-1; TRBD1 matches 9 bases. The V gene end was trimmed by 2 bases and the J gene end by 5 bases; junction bases not matched to a gene: 7. CDR1 and CDR2 (germline): LGHNA, YNFKEQ. This CDR3 region has 16 residues. DNA for the CDR3: TGTGCCAGCAGCCAATCCGGGACAGGGAAAAACAATGAGCAGTTCTTC. It encodes CASSQSGTGKNNEQFF.

The rearrangement links TRBV11-3 to TRBJ1-3; 7 bases are shared with TRBD1. This CDR3 comprises 18 residues. Trimming at V came to 1 base and at J to 1 base, leaving 10 bases not matched to a gene. From germline, CDR1 is SGHNT and CDR2 YENEEA. CDR3 nucleotide sequence: TGTGCCAGCAGCTTAGGATGGGGACAGTCGATTTCTGGAAACACCATATATTTT. Amino acids: CASSLGWGQSISGNTIYF. Supplemented by reference TRBV11-3 and TRBJ1-3, the full variable domain reads EAGVVQSPRYKIIEKKQPVAFWCNPISGHNTLYWYLQNLGQGPELLIRYENEEAVDDSQLPKDRFSAERLKGVDSTLKIQPAELGDSAVYLCASSLGWGQSISGNTIYFGEGSWLTVV.

The chain is built from TRBV27 and TRBJ2-7; possibly TRBD1 for D (6 bases). CDR3 length equals 13 residues. Per germline, CDR1 MNHEY and CDR2 SMNVEV (reference sequence). Between the trimmed V and J ends, which lost 5 bases and 7 bases, there was a span of 15 bases. This chain's CDR3 is CASSRGPQGEQYF. The CDR3 DNA is TGTGCCAGCAGTCGGGGACCCCAGGGGGAGCAGTACTTC.

This chain connects TRBV9 to TRBJ2-4, with D possibly matching TRBD1 (6 bases). The CDR3 has 14 residues. Looked up from germline, CDR1 is SGDLS and CDR2 is YYNGEE. The V gene lost 4 bases and the J gene lost 8 bases, with 16 bases spanning the gap. CDR3: CASSNEGGRDIQYF. The DNA for the CDR3 is TGTGCCAGCAGCAACGAAGGGGGACGGGACATTCAGTACTTC.

V usage is TRBV7-6 and J usage is TRBJ2-3; TRBD2 aligns across 9 bases. Trimming took 0 bases from V and 2 from J; bases not matched to a gene: 6. In germline, CDR1 is SGHVS, CDR2 FNYEAQ. The CDR3 runs 17 residues. This CDR3 is CASSLARLAVYTDTQYF. CDR3 sequence (DNA): TGTGCCAGCAGCTTAGCGCGACTAGCGGTTTACACAGATACGCAGTATTTT.

The gene calls are TRBV5-5 and TRBJ2-1, with D tentatively TRBD1 or TRBD2 (5 bases each). The CDR3 runs to 14 residues. V was pared by 0 bases and J by 10 bases, with 14 bases between. Germline V CDR1 and CDR2: SGHKS, YYEKEE (reference sequence). CDR3 amino acids: CASSLDYRDPEQFF. CDR3 nucleotide sequence: TGTGCCAGCAGCTTGGACTACCGGGACCCAGAGCAGTTCTTC.

The chain has TRBV14 and TRBJ2-7; no definite D call. The CDR3 spans 14 residues. The germline V gene has CDR1 SGHDN and CDR2 FVKESK. The germline V and J ends were trimmed by 5 bases and 2 bases, with 13 bases remaining between them. CDR3 amino acids: CASSSVAYPYEQYF. CDR3 nucleotides: TGTGCCAGCAGCTCGGTGGCCTACCCCTACGAGCAGTACTTC.

This rearrangement joins TRBV6-1 to TRBJ2-5; the match to TRBD1 covers 10 bases. The CDR3 has 15 amino acids. After removal of 5 bases from V and 1 base from J, the junction contained 4 bases not matched to a gene. Germline V CDR1 and CDR2: MNHNS, SASEGT. The CDR3 coding sequence is TGTGCCAGCAGTAACCGGGACAGGGGCCAAGAGACCCAGTACTTC. It specifies CASSNRDRGQETQYF.

The chain carries TRBV2 and TRBJ1-4; D is uncertain. The CDR3 length is 13 residues. Trimming took off 8 bases at V and 8 bases at J, with 15 bases between the two ends. Germline V lookup: CDR1 SNHLY, CDR2 FYNNEI. The CDR3 DNA reads TGTGCCAGCTCTCAGTGGAGTGGCGAAAAACTGTTTTTT. Protein sequence: CASSQWSGEKLFF.

This chain links TRBV30 with TRBJ2-7; the D gene is possibly TRBD2 (6 bases). The CDR3 extends over 11 amino acids. V lost 4 bases to trimming and J lost 8 bases, with 12 bases between them. Germline V lookup: CDR1 GTSNPN, CDR2 SVGIG (reference sequence). The CDR3 protein is CAWNLGLKQYF. The CDR3 DNA sequence: TGTGCCTGGAATCTGGGACTCAAGCAGTACTTC.

The chain employs TRBV27 and TRBJ2-7; TRBD2 matches 11 bases. Trimming took 6 bases from V and 2 from J; bases not matched to a gene: 6. The germline CDR1 and CDR2 sequences are MNHEY and SMNVEV (reference sequence). This CDR3 has 15 residues. The DNA of the CDR3 is TGTGCCAGCAGCATTAGCGGGAGGGCCGCCTACGAGCAGTACTTC. Its translation: CASSISGRAAYEQYF.

This clone was observed a single time. The V and J genes are TRBV27 and TRBJ2-1; 12 nucleotides line up with TRBD2. After removal of 3 bases from V and 7 bases from J, the junction contained 7 bases not matched to a gene. The V gene's germline CDR1 is MNHEY and CDR2 SMNVEV (reference sequence). The CDR3 has 16 residues. In DNA, the CDR3 is TGTGCCAGCAGTTTCGTCTCCGGACTAGCGGGGAATGAGCAGTTCTTC. Its translation: CASSFVSGLAGNEQFF.

This clone has a single count. V usage is TRBV5-5 and J usage is TRBJ2-7, with 7 bases fitting TRBD2. The CDR3 covers 14 residues. V dropped 2 bases and J dropped 3; count of bases not matched to a gene: 5. Germline lookup yields CDR1 SGHKS and CDR2 YYEKEE (reference sequence). CDR3 in DNA: TGTGCCAGCAGCTTAGGCCTAGCGGACTACGAGCAGTACTTC. It encodes CASSLGLADYEQYF.

The chain's CDR3 is CATSRGGGSTDTQYF. CDR3 nucleotide sequence: TGTGCCACCAGCAGAGGGGGCGGGAGCACAGATACGCAGTATTTT. The genes are TRBV15 and TRBJ2-3; D is perhaps TRBD1 or TRBD2 (5 bases each). From germline, CDR1 is LNHNV and CDR2 YYDKDF (reference sequence). V was trimmed by 1 base and J by 0 bases, leaving 8 bases between them. The CDR3 length is 15 residues.

This sequence joins TRBV6-1 and TRBJ2-7; 9 bases map to TRBD1. From germline, CDR1 is MNHNS and CDR2 SASEGT. The CDR3 runs 16 residues. V dropped 3 bases and J dropped 4; count of bases not matched to a gene: 10. The chain's CDR3 is CASSDRTGTGNYEQYF. CDR3 DNA sequence: TGTGCCAGCAGTGATAGGACCGGGACAGGGAATTACGAGCAGTACTTC.

CDR3 protein: CASSIGRLSMNTEAFF. Written as DNA, the CDR3 is TGTGCCAGTAGTATCGGCAGGTTAAGCATGAACACTGAAGCTTTCTTT. J is TRBJ1-1 and V is TRBV19; D is unresolved. With 3 bases removed from V and 0 bases from J, the gap between germline ends came to 14 bases. Germline V gives CDR1 LNHDA, CDR2 SQIVND (reference sequence). The CDR3 spans 16 residues.

The rearrangement uses TRBV5-1 and TRBJ2-7, with TRBD1 matching 8 bases. With V trimmed by 4 bases and J by 3 bases, 15 bases remained unmatched. CDR1 and CDR2 (germline): SGHRS, YFSETQ. CDR3 length equals 17 residues. DNA for the CDR3: TGCGCCAGCAGCGGTAGGACAGGGTTCATGGACCTCTACGAGCAGTACTTC. Encoded protein: CASSGRTGFMDLYEQYF.

V and J are TRBV4-1 and TRBJ2-3; D is unclear. Trimming shortened V by 0 bases and J by 4 bases, and 8 bases separated the two germline ends. The germline CDR1 and CDR2 sequences are MGHRA and YSYEKL. The CDR3 contains 14 residues. This CDR3 is CASSQEGASDTQYF. The CDR3 coding sequence is TGCGCCAGCAGCCAAGAGGGTGCTTCAGATACGCAGTATTTT.

The CDR3, as DNA: TGTGCCAGCAGTATGGGACAGCCTAATGAAAAACTGTTTTTT. Translated: CASSMGQPNEKLFF. The V gene is TRBV2, the J gene TRBJ1-4; 7 positions match TRBD1. Germline CDR1 SNHLY, CDR2 FYNNEI. This CDR3 contains 14 residues. The trim removed 5 bases at V and 3 bases at J, leaving 3 bases unmatched.

The chain uses TRBV4-3 and TRBJ2-7; D may match TRBD1 or TRBD2 (5 bases each). This CDR3 has 16 amino acids. Looked up from germline, CDR1 is LGHNA and CDR2 is YSLEER. V was pared by 0 bases and J by 0 bases, with 12 bases between. The DNA for the CDR3 is TGCGCCAGCAGCCAAGACCGGGACGTGAGCTCCTACGAGCAGTACTTC. It codes for CASSQDRDVSSYEQYF.

The CDR3 region is CASSPPDGSGPQHF. In nucleotides, the CDR3 is TGTGCCAGCAGTCCACCCGACGGGAGTGGGCCCCAGCATTTT. The V call is TRBV6-6, the J call TRBJ1-5, with D unresolved. Germline V gene sequence: CDR1 MNHNY, CDR2 SVGAGI (reference sequence). Trimming removed 5 bases from V and 9 bases from J, with 17 bases in between. The CDR3 sequence is 14 residues long.